This note documents a single T cell receptor (beta chain) sequence. Its specific antigen is unknown. Per-base qualities were not stored, and no clone one base away is much larger. The CDR3 goes from the cysteine to the phenylalanine over 16 residues. Only the CDR3 region is kept as DNA, spanning 48 bases read in frame from base 1. From V the trimming removes 4 bases and from J it removes 8 bases, while the gene matches leave 8 bases of the junction unaccounted for. CDR1 and CDR2, looked up from the germline V gene (reference sequence), are SGHNT and YYREEE. What this sample's time point label stands for: cells obtained before transplantation from donor or recipient. CD3+CD4+ and CD3+CD8+ populations were FACS-sorted from unstimulated pre-transplant donor and recipient cells taken from spleen or lymph nodes. This record comes from a study of graft-versus-host responses after intestinal transplantation (dated by TCRdb to the early 2020s). For the study in its entirety: Recipients received multivisceral, liver-intestinal, or isolated intestinal transplants. Every recipient was given anti-thymocyte globulin induction, followed by around three years of maintenance tacrolimus and steroids. Bulk TCR-beta CDR3 sequencing was used to track graft-versus-host and host-versus-graft alloreactive T cell clones in the graft, circulation and bone marrow after intestinal transplantation. Alloreactive clones were identified by sequencing pre-transplant mixed lymphocyte reaction products and comparing these products with unstimulated pre-transplant donor and recipient T cells. The cohort enrolled 20 to 30 intestinal transplant recipients including one retransplant, and a few patients lacking pretransplant specimens were excluded. A peak of at least 4% donor T cells among recipient peripheral blood mononuclear cells was the definition used for donor T cell macrochimerism. Instead of going to the commercial service, samples from a few later patients were sequenced in-house on an Illumina MiSeq and processed with MiXCR. The full study reports these points: In the allografts of patients with donor T cell macrochimerism, GvH to HvG T cell clonal ratios were high. Early after transplant, peak levels of circulating GvH clones were found to be associated with declines in HvG clones. Conclusions were limited by the relatively low number and heterogeneity of intestinal transplant patients. GvH clones were detected in recipient bone marrow, and some of these GvH clones were observed earlier in ileal mucosa or blood, consistent with an intestinal mucosal origin.

Receptors were amplified or captured by the immunoSEQ multiplex PCR assay. For most patients, genomic DNA was isolated using the Qiagen DNeasy Blood and Tissue Kit and was shipped frozen to Adaptive Biotechnologies for TCR sequencing. For most patients, genomic DNA was subjected to high-throughput TCR-beta CDR3 sequencing by Adaptive Biotechnologies. In the authors' own workflow: TCR sequencing data were retrieved from Adaptive's ImmunoSEQ software for 15 to 20 patients, whereas a few other patients were processed with MiXCR and VDJtools. CD4 versus CD8 sorting errors were corrected by removing sequences found in both subsets at a frequency ratio below 5:1. CDR3 nucleotide sequences shared by donor and recipient were removed because the origin of these sequences could not be assigned. Alloreactive clones required at least 2-fold expansion over unstimulated cells and minimum CFSE-low frequency of 0.002% (template counts) or 0.001% (read counts). Clones were considered mappable if detected in sequenced pre-transplant spleen, lymph node, or MLR CFSE-low populations of the donor or recipient. The cumulative frequency of alloreactive clones was calculated as a percentage of all sequences, weighted by copy number. Imported from immuneACCESS, the table was reduced by TCRdb to in-frame sequences with V and J called. These copies leave out some clones; in studies compared against another copy, an unresolved V gene accounts for under half, and the cause of the remainder is not known. V and J calls and clone size follow that table, whereas D and trimming were derived from the DNA. The sample has around 96,000 clones on record, around nine tenths of them singletons. The ten largest clones add up to around 0.15% of the sample.

Source: unstimulated CD4+ T cells sorted from spleen or lymph node cells, taken before intestinal transplant. The clonotype originates from a human donor who received an intestinal transplant. This chain joins TRBV5-4 to TRBJ2-2; the junction holds 13 bases that match TRBD2. Here is the DNA: TGTGCCAGCAGCACCTACGGACTAGCGGGAGAGGGGGAGCTGTTTTTT. This encodes CASSTYGLAGEGELFF. When the CDR3 is completed using the reference TRBV5-4 and TRBJ2-2 genes on either side, the full variable domain is ETGVTQSPTHLIKTRGQQVTLRCSSQSGHNTVSWYQQALGQGPQFIFQYYREEENGRGNFPPRFSGLQFPNYSSELNVNALELDDSALYLCASSTYGLAGEGELFFGEGSRLTVL.